These T cell receptor beta chains were read from a single sample in a study of cytomegalovirus exposure and HLA in healthy donors. Measured with immunoSEQ multiplex PCR; TCRdb has only the in-frame clones, and not every one. Here the sample spans roughly 80,000 clones, 85% to 95% being singletons. Source material: PBMCs. The origin of the receptors is a man younger than 35 in good health and CMV-seronegative. Both conserved end residues are part of each CDR3. The D gene is left open where the match is weak. Not every row has a clone size; where given, it reads once, few, many or a size class.

d_gene,j_gene,abundance,v_gene,CDR3nt,CDR3aa
.,TRBJ2-5,.,TRBV5-5,TGTGCCAGCAGCCCACAGGAACGCAGCGGGGAGACCCAGTACTTC,CASSPQERSGETQYF
TRBD1,TRBJ1-1,.,TRBV14,TGTGCCAGCAGCGCCCAAAGACAGGGGAGGACTGAAGCTTTCTTT,CASSAQRQGRTEAFF
TRBD1,TRBJ1-2,once,TRBV29-1,TGCAGCGTTACCAGCCGCCGGGACAGGGGACCAGATTATGGCTACACCTTC,CSVTSRRDRGPDYGYTF
.,TRBJ2-4,.,TRBV5-4,TGTGCCAGCAGCTTGGCCGGAGGGTGGGCAGGGATAGGCATTCAGTACTTC,CASSLAGGWAGIGIQYF
.,TRBJ1-5,.,TRBV27,TGTGCCAGCAGTACGCTCGGGAGCAATCAGCCCCAGCATTTT,CASSTLGSNQPQHF
.,TRBJ2-3,.,TRBV13,TGTGCCAGCAGCTCCGCTAGCGTTAGCACAGATACGCAGTATTTT,CASSSASVSTDTQYF
TRBD2,TRBJ2-6,.,TRBV2,TGTGCCAAAACTAGGGGACTAGCGGGGATTGGGGCCAACGTCCTGACTTTC,CAKTRGLAGIGANVLTF
.,TRBJ1-1,.,TRBV11-3,TGTGCCAGCAGCGGGATGAGGGTGGGGTCGGCTTTCTTT,CASSGMRVGSAFF
.,TRBJ1-6,.,TRBV15,TGTGCCACCAGCAGGCCCAGGATTAATAATTCACCCCTCCACTTT,CATSRPRINNSPLHF
TRBD1,TRBJ1-2,once,TRBV9,TGTGCCAGCAGCGTAGACCCGGGACAGCGCGATTTAGGCTATGGCTACACCTTC,CASSVDPGQRDLGYGYTF
.,TRBJ2-1,.,TRBV5-1,TGCGCCAGCAGCTTGGCCATCCACAGGGACAATGAGCAGTTCTTC,CASSLAIHRDNEQFF
TRBD1,TRBJ1-3,.,TRBV6-1,TGTGCCAGCACCGTCGGGACAGTCCCTGGAAACACCATATATTTT,CASTVGTVPGNTIYF
TRBD1,TRBJ1-3,.,TRBV30,TGTGCCTGGAGTAACCAGGGGGTCTCTGGAAACACCATATATTTT,CAWSNQGVSGNTIYF
TRBD2,TRBJ2-3,once,TRBV4-3,TGCGCCAGCAGCCAAGCTAGCGGGAGGGTACATACGCAGTATTTT,CASSQASGRVHTQYF
TRBD2,TRBJ2-7,.,TRBV27,TGTGCCAGCAGCACGTCCGTCGGCCGTGCGGGAGGGTTATACGAGCAGTACTTC,CASSTSVGRAGGLYEQYF
.,TRBJ1-5,.,TRBV7-2,TGTGCCAGCAGCTTATACGGCAGGCCTAATAGCAATCAGCCCCAGCATTTT,CASSLYGRPNSNQPQHF
.,TRBJ2-5,.,TRBV27,TGTGCCAGCAGTCCCGCGGATGCCAACCAAGAGACCCAGTACTTC,CASSPADANQETQYF
.,TRBJ2-1,.,TRBV7-2,TGTGCCAGCAGCTTAGGTGTCAGTATCTATGAGCAGTTCTTC,CASSLGVSIYEQFF
.,TRBJ2-1,.,TRBV4-2,TGTGCCAGCAGCCAAGATAAGGCAGGATCCTACAATGAGCAGTTCTTC,CASSQDKAGSYNEQFF
TRBD1,TRBJ1-1,.,TRBV5-1,TGCGCCAGCAGCTTACTCCCTCGGGGACAGTCGAACACTGAAGCTTTCTTT,CASSLLPRGQSNTEAFF
TRBD2,TRBJ2-1,.,TRBV12-5,TGTGCTAGTGGTTCCCCCCTAGCGGGGGTCTACAATGAGCAGTTCTTC,CASGSPLAGVYNEQFF
.,TRBJ2-2,.,TRBV6-1,TGTGCCAGCAGTGGGCAGGTGAACACCGGGGAGCTGTTTTTT,CASSGQVNTGELFF
.,TRBJ1-1,.,TRBV30,TGTGCCTGGAGTCCTCTAGAAGAAGCTTTCTTT,CAWSPLEEAFF
TRBD1,TRBJ2-5,few,TRBV2,TGTGCCAGTGCCGGCGGACAGGGGGCATGGGAGACCCAGTACTTC,CASAGGQGAWETQYF
.,TRBJ1-5,.,TRBV18,TGTGCCAGCTCACCTTCAGGGGAGAATCAGCCCCAGCATTTT,CASSPSGENQPQHF
.,TRBJ2-7,once,TRBV3-1/TRBV3-2,TGTGCCACTGACGAGCAGTACTTC,CATDEQYF
.,TRBJ1-5,.,TRBV7-2,TGTGCCAGCAGGAGGGTTAGCAATCAGCCCCAGCATTTT,CASRRVSNQPQHF
.,TRBJ1-1,.,TRBV18,TGTGCCAGCTCACCAGGCCTCAGGAACACTGAAGCTTTCTTT,CASSPGLRNTEAFF
.,TRBJ2-5,.,TRBV11-2,TGTGCCAGCAGCTTCTTCGAGACCCAGTACTTC,CASSFFETQYF
.,TRBJ2-7,few,TRBV19,TGTGCCAGTAGTATTGGAGGGATAGACTACGAGCAGTACTTC,CASSIGGIDYEQYF
.,TRBJ1-5,.,TRBV7-2,TGTGCCAGCAGCTTGACAAAAAATCAGCCCCAGCATTTT,CASSLTKNQPQHF
.,TRBJ2-7,.,TRBV11-2,TGTGCCAGCAGCTCCACCCGGGGCTCCTACGAGCAGTACTTC,CASSSTRGSYEQYF
TRBD1,TRBJ1-2,.,TRBV5-6,TGTGCCAGCAGCTTACCTCCGACAGGGGTGTATGGCTACACCTTC,CASSLPPTGVYGYTF
.,TRBJ1-5,once,TRBV4-3,TGCGCCAGCAGCCAAGCAGCGGGTGGCCCCAATCAGCCCCAGCATTTT,CASSQAAGGPNQPQHF
TRBD1,TRBJ2-1,.,TRBV9,TGTGCCAGCAGCGAACGGGACAGGGAAGACAATGAGCAGTTCTTC,CASSERDREDNEQFF
.,TRBJ2-7,.,TRBV7-2,TGTGCCAGCAGCTCTAGGGGGAGTTTCTCCTACGAGCAGTACTTC,CASSSRGSFSYEQYF
.,TRBJ1-5,.,TRBV5-5,TGTGCCAGCAGCTTGGGGGGCAGGGGCACAAATCAGCCCCAGCATTTT,CASSLGGRGTNQPQHF
TRBD2,TRBJ2-7,.,TRBV27,TGTGCCAGCAGTTTAGTAGCGGGAGTTTCCTACGAGCAGTACTTC,CASSLVAGVSYEQYF
TRBD2,TRBJ2-7,.,TRBV27,TGTGCCAGCAGTTTTAGCGGGAGTGGAAACTACGAGCAGTACTTC,CASSFSGSGNYEQYF
TRBD1,TRBJ1-2,.,TRBV27,TGTGCCAGCAGGACAGGGGGATATGGCTACACCTTC,CASRTGGYGYTF
.,TRBJ1-1,.,TRBV18,TGTGCCAGCTCACTTACATCGAGGGATGACACTGAAGCTTTCTTT,CASSLTSRDDTEAFF
TRBD2,TRBJ2-3,.,TRBV28,TGTGCCAGCAGCCCCGGGTGGCGGGGGGGCCCAGATACGCAGTATTTT,CASSPGWRGGPDTQYF
.,TRBJ2-2,.,TRBV7-6,TGTGCCAGAAAAGCTACCGGGGAGCTGTTTTTT,CARKATGELFF
.,TRBJ1-2,.,TRBV10-1,TGCGCCAGCAGTAACCAGGCTAACTATGGCTACACCTTC,CASSNQANYGYTF